Sequencing of this T cell receptor beta chain was carried out in a study of blood T cells in healthy people across ages. Study-level findings and limits: Diversity figures based on one million T cells were deemed too low. The study lacked donor CMV status, which possibly confounded expanded clonotype changes.

Combining a sample-barcoded 5' primer with a J-beta primer mix, a second PCR ran for about 7 to 11 cycles. Each CDR3 protein is one row after TCRdb ran MiXCR on the 5' RACE reads. The sample consists of around 710,000 distinct CDR3 sequences, around 40% of them appearing once. Researchers collected approximately 9.9 milliliters of peripheral blood from every single donor. On this clonotype: Antigen specificity is unknown.

The germline gives CDR1 LGHDT, CDR2 YNNKEL (reference sequence). CDR3 size: 14 residues. V lost 0 bases, J lost 14 bases, and 4 bases stayed unmatched. The sample comprised blood. The V gene is TRBV3-1, the J gene TRBJ2-3, with 14 bases fitting TRBD2. The clonotype originates from a woman aged 55-75 years in good health. The CDR3 region has the DNA TGTGCCAGCAGCCAAGATCAGACTAGCGGGGGGGTGTATTTT. Its protein is CASSQDQTSGGVYF.